Presented here are 27 T cell receptor beta chains from one specimen sequenced in a study of T cell repertoires in cytomegalovirus infection. TCRdb redid the calling of the reads with MiXCR, one entry per CDR3 protein. Seen here are under 350,000 distinct CDR3 sequences, 9.5% observed once, and the top ten hold 3.5% to 4.5%. The sequenced material came from PBMCs. The source of these receptors is a human donor in good health (CMV status not recorded). Some clones in this sample may be carry-over from other donors' samples.

The chain combines TRBV7-8 with TRBJ2-5, with 10 positions matching TRBD2. The CDR3 length is 16 residues. Losses at the gene ends were 0 bases for V and 2 bases for J; bases not matched to a gene: 3. Germline values: CDR1 SGHVS, CDR2 FQNEAQ. The CDR3 region has the DNA TGTGCCAGCAGCTTAGCAGCGGGGGGGCGTCAAGAGACCCAGTACTTC. Translated, it gives CASSLAAGGRQETQYF.

The gene calls are TRBV4-1 and TRBJ2-5, with D perhaps matching TRBD2 (7 bases). Germline V gene data show CDR1 as MGHRA and CDR2 as YSYEKL. This CDR3 is built from 17 residues. V lost 1 base and J 4 bases, leaving 19 bases between the germline ends. CDR3 bases: TGCGCCAGCAGCCAAGGGGGGGGGGGCCACTCCCCAGAGACCCAGTACTTC. Encoded protein: CASSQGGGGHSPETQYF.

This clonotype appeared a few times. The chain is built from TRBV7-9 and TRBJ2-3; D is possibly TRBD1 or TRBD2 (6 bases each). V shed 5 bases and J shed 10 bases, with 10 bases lying between them. Germline assignment: CDR1 SEHNR and CDR2 FQNEAQ (reference sequence). This CDR3 has 11 amino acids. The CDR3 sequence: CASSNGGAQYF. DNA for the CDR3: TGTGCCAGCAGCAACGGGGGCGCGCAGTATTTT.

The rearrangement joins TRBV6-4 to TRBJ2-7, with D unresolved. The CDR3 contains 12 residues. V was pared by 6 bases and J by 3 bases, with 9 bases between. Germline assignment: CDR1 MRHNA and CDR2 SNTAGT. Here the CDR3 DNA reads TGTGCCAGCAGGTACTCCGGCTACGAGCAGTACTTC. This gives the protein CASRYSGYEQYF.

The rearrangement uses TRBV7-2 and TRBJ2-1; D is unclear. Germline-derived CDR1 and CDR2 are SGHTA and FQGNSA. V dropped 4 bases and J dropped 2 bases, with 6 bases sitting between them. This CDR3 comprises 13 residues. The CDR3 here is CASSSEPYNEQFF. DNA for the CDR3: TGTGCCAGCAGCTCGGAGCCCTACAATGAGCAGTTCTTC.

CDR3 sequence (DNA): TGTGCCAGCAGGGAGGGGGCCACTGAAGCTTTCTTT. Protein: CASREGATEAFF. The chain has TRBV2 and TRBJ1-1; 7 bases match TRBD1. CDR1 is SNHLY, CDR2 FYNNEI, per germline. V lost 6 bases and J lost 4; bases outside the gene matches: 2. CDR3 length: 12 amino acids.

This clonotype was detected ten times or more. The J gene is TRBJ2-3, the V gene TRBV7-6, with TRBD2 as a possible D gene (6 bases). This CDR3 is 14 amino acids long. V was shortened by 9 bases and J by 2 bases, with 15 bases between the two germline ends. In germline, CDR1 is SGHVS, CDR2 FNYEAQ. Here the CDR3 reads CASLIGGLTDTQYF. CDR3 bases: TGTGCCAGTTTGATCGGGGGACTCACAGATACGCAGTATTTT.

This clonotype came up many times. The chain links TRBV7-9 to TRBJ2-4; D may be TRBD1 or TRBD2 (5 bases each). The CDR3 is made up of 17 amino acids. Germline-derived CDR1 and CDR2 are SEHNR and FQNEAQ (reference sequence). Trimming removed 4 bases at V and 3 bases at J, with 19 bases between. CDR3 DNA sequence: TGTGCCAGCAGCTCGTCGGGACGGCCATTAGGCAAAAACATTCAGTACTTC. Protein sequence: CASSSSGRPLGKNIQYF.

This clonotype was detected many times. This rearrangement joins TRBV7-8 to TRBJ2-3; D possibly uses TRBD1 or TRBD2 (5 bases each). V lost 5 bases and J 3 bases, leaving 18 bases between the germline ends. The CDR3 has 16 amino acids. The germline V gene has CDR1 SGHVS and CDR2 FQNEAQ. DNA for the CDR3: TGTGCCAGCAGCACTGGGACCCAACCCCGGACAGATACGCAGTATTTT. This codes for CASSTGTQPRTDTQYF.

The chain is built from TRBV4-1 and TRBJ2-3, with a tentative D call TRBD1 (6 bases). CDR1 is MGHRA and CDR2 is YSYEKL in the germline V gene. Trimming shortened V by 1 base and J by 2 bases, and 10 bases separated the two germline ends. The CDR3 has 15 residues. This chain's CDR3 is CASSQAGQITDTQYF. The CDR3 DNA reads TGCGCCAGCAGCCAAGCCGGACAGATCACAGATACGCAGTATTTT.

In this sample, this clonotype turned up a few times. This chain uses TRBV20-1 with TRBJ2-5; 9 positions agree with TRBD2. The CDR3 totals 15 residues. CDR1 and CDR2 from the germline V gene are DFQATT and SNEGSKA (reference sequence). The V segment lost 5 bases and the J segment 5 bases; nucleotides outside the gene matches: 12. Here the CDR3 DNA reads TGCAGTGCTGAGTGGGCGGGGGGGCTTCGGGAGACCCAGTACTTC. Translating gives CSAEWAGGLRETQYF.

Only a few counts were recorded for this clonotype. CDR3 region: CASTKLGASEAFF. DNA of the CDR3: TGTGCCAGCACAAAACTAGGGGCCTCTGAAGCTTTCTTT. The rearrangement links TRBV6-1 to TRBJ1-1; D is perhaps TRBD1 (5 bases). The CDR3 runs 13 residues. The V end lost 7 bases, the J end lost 6 bases, and 15 bases lay between the germline ends. Looked up from germline, CDR1 is MNHNS and CDR2 is SASEGT.

This clonotype was found a few times. The CDR3 DNA reads as TGCAGCGCCGCTATAGGACAGCCCCGGGGTGGCTACACCTTC. Translated: CSAAIGQPRGGYTF. The chain recombines TRBV29-1 with TRBJ1-2; tentative D call: TRBD1 (6 bases). Germline CDR1 and CDR2: SQVTM and ANQGSEA. CDR3 length equals 14 residues. Trimming shortened V by 7 bases and J by 7 bases, and 22 bases separated the two germline ends.

This clonotype was recorded many times. The chain carries TRBV6-2 or TRBV6-3 and TRBJ1-1; 8 bases are shared with TRBD1. Germline V CDR1 and CDR2: MNHEY, SVGEGT. V gave up 2 bases and J gave up 8 bases; unmatched junction bases: 19. The CDR3 spans 18 residues. The CDR3 nucleotides read TGTGCCAGCAGTTACAGAATTTGGCAGGGGGCGAGACTTTCGGAAGCTTTCTTT. The encoded protein is CASSYRIWQGARLSEAFF.

This sequence joins TRBV5-1 and TRBJ2-6; 9 bases fit TRBD1. V gave up 7 bases and J gave up 3 bases; unmatched junction bases: 11. Germline CDR1 SGHRS, CDR2 YFSETQ. The length of the CDR3 is 17 residues. The CDR3 DNA is TGCGCCAGCGGGGGACAGGGCTCTCTAGTTGGGGCCAACGTCCTGACTTTC. Protein: CASGGQGSLVGANVLTF.

J is TRBJ1-4 and V is TRBV5-5; perhaps TRBD1 as D (6 bases). Trimming pared 4 bases from V and 5 bases from J, leaving 18 bases between. The CDR3 is 16 amino acids. The V gene's germline CDR1 is SGHKS and CDR2 YYEKEE (reference sequence). The CDR3 protein is CASSARGHSENEKLFF. CDR3 nucleotides: TGTGCCAGCAGCGCCCGGGGACACTCGGAAAATGAAAAACTGTTTTTT.

This clonotype was picked up many times. This chain uses TRBV20-1 with TRBJ1-2; D is perhaps TRBD1 (6 bases). Germline V gene sequence: CDR1 DFQATT, CDR2 SNEGSKA (reference sequence). This CDR3 contains 15 residues. Trimming pared 0 bases from V and 4 bases from J, leaving 15 bases between. CDR3 loop: CSAREGGLGGYGYTF. The CDR3 bases are TGCAGTGCTAGAGAAGGAGGACTAGGGGGCTATGGCTACACCTTC.

CDR3 DNA sequence: TGTGCCAGCAGCGTCCTCGGGGACAGCTCTGGAAACACCATATATTTT. Protein sequence: CASSVLGDSSGNTIYF. V is TRBV9 and J is TRBJ1-3; TRBD1 matches 7 bases. The CDR3 totals 16 residues. V lost 2 bases, J lost 0 bases, and 5 bases stayed unmatched. Germline-derived CDR1 and CDR2 are SGDLS and YYNGEE.

There are many counts of this clonotype. This chain joins TRBV19 and TRBJ2-3, with 10 nucleotides matching TRBD2. Germline V lookup: CDR1 LNHDA, CDR2 SQIVND (reference sequence). V lost 3 bases to trimming and J lost 2 bases; unmatched junction nucleotides: 2. The CDR3 totals 15 residues. The CDR3 DNA is TGTGCCAGTAGTATTAGCGGGAGGACCACAGATACGCAGTATTTT. It is translated as CASSISGRTTDTQYF.

The table lists this clonotype with many counts. The CDR3 bases are TGTGCCAGCATGGTGACGGCTAACTATGGCTACACCTTC. This sequence encodes CASMVTANYGYTF. This rearrangement joins TRBV2 to TRBJ1-2; D gene ambiguous. The CDR3 totals 13 residues. V was cut by 7 bases and J by 0 bases, with 9 bases left in between. Germline values: CDR1 SNHLY, CDR2 FYNNEI.

The CDR3 DNA is TGTGCCTGCCCTACTGCTAGCGGAGGGTACAATGAGCAGTTCTTC. Amino acid sequence: CACPTASGGYNEQFF. The chain links TRBV30 to TRBJ2-1, with 7 bases that match TRBD2. Trimming at V came to 6 bases and at J to 4 bases, leaving 12 bases not matched to a gene. CDR1 and CDR2 from the germline V gene are GTSNPN and SVGIG (reference sequence). The CDR3 runs 15 residues.

This clonotype was observed at least ten times. The CDR3 region has the DNA TGTGCCAGCAGTCCAGGACCGATTCTAGCGGGCAGCTCCTACAATGAGCAGTTCTTC. This translates into CASSPGPILAGSSYNEQFF. The chain employs TRBV6-2 or TRBV6-3 and TRBJ2-1; 8 bases agree with TRBD2. V lost 5 bases and J lost 0; bases outside the gene matches: 15. The CDR3 has 19 residues. Germline-derived CDR1 and CDR2 are MNHEY and SVGEGT.

This clonotype was seen a handful of times. This chain joins TRBV2 and TRBJ1-5; D remains unclear. This CDR3 region has 13 residues. Germline CDR1 and CDR2: SNHLY and FYNNEI. The V gene lost 4 bases and the J gene lost 6 bases, with 10 bases spanning the gap. Here the CDR3 reads CASSGYPGQPQHF. In DNA, the CDR3 is TGTGCCAGCAGTGGGTATCCGGGTCAGCCCCAGCATTTT.

The V gene is TRBV2, the J gene TRBJ2-1; weak D call: TRBD2 (5 bases). This CDR3 spans 15 amino acids. Germline V gene sequence: CDR1 SNHLY, CDR2 FYNNEI. V was cut by 4 bases and J by 4 bases, with 14 bases left in between. CDR3 sequence (DNA): TGTGCCAGCAGTGGTGATGGCGGAGGTTACAATGAGCAGTTCTTC. It specifies CASSGDGGGYNEQFF.

The chain uses TRBV7-9 and TRBJ2-1; 7 bases map to TRBD2. Per the germline V gene, CDR1 is SEHNR and CDR2 is FQNEAQ (reference sequence). V was pared by 2 bases and J by 9 bases, with 13 bases of the junction left unmatched. This CDR3 has 16 residues. CDR3 amino acids: CASSLQRAGWSGEQFF. CDR3 DNA: TGTGCCAGCAGCTTACAACGAGCGGGGTGGAGCGGTGAGCAGTTCTTC.

The chain has TRBV6-6 and TRBJ2-3, with no clear D. V shed 7 bases and J shed 4 bases, with 6 bases lying between them. Looked up from germline, CDR1 is MNHNY and CDR2 is SVGAGI (reference sequence). The CDR3 contains 11 residues. The CDR3 coding sequence is TGTGCCAGCACACTTTCAGATACGCAGTATTTT. It specifies CASTLSDTQYF.

The rearrangement joins TRBV6-8 to TRBJ2-1; the D gene is possibly TRBD1 (5 bases). Trimming stripped 2 bases from V and 6 bases from J, with 11 bases between. Germline assignment: CDR1 MNHGY and CDR2 SAAAGT. The CDR3 runs to 14 residues. The CDR3 DNA follows: TGTGCCAGCAGTTACAGACAGTATGCCAATGAGCAGTTCTTC. This translates into CASSYRQYANEQFF.